Listed below are T cell receptor beta chains from one sample, sequenced in a study of CD8 T cells in Susac syndrome. TCRdb re-derived calls from the immunoSEQ multiplex PCR reads in MiXCR, one entry per CDR3 protein. Of more than 150,000 distinct CDR3 sequences in the sample, about 91% are singletons; the top ten hold more than 0.07%. Input material: CD4+ T cells from PBMCs. These TCRs come from a human donor in good health. Each CDR3 is given without its conserved first and last residue.

v_call: TRBV30
cdr3_aa: AWTRLAGGTYEQY

v_call: TRBV9
cdr3_aa: ASSAGTAGPSGNTIY

v_call: TRBV7-2
cdr3_aa: ASSLAVLAGGRGETQY

v_call: TRBV29-1
cdr3_aa: SVEPGWGMKTEAF

v_call: TRBV18
cdr3_aa: ASSPLGLAGGMNEQF

v_call: TRBV11-3
cdr3_aa: ASSLVPTGELF

v_call: TRBV3-1
cdr3_aa: ASSRLRRLATYNEQF

v_call: TRBV28
cdr3_aa: ASSRQDRVLT

v_call: TRBV20-1
cdr3_aa: SARIQGSGANVLT

v_call: TRBV6-2/TRBV6-3
cdr3_aa: ASSLEYTEAF

v_call: TRBV29-1
cdr3_aa: SAGGRPGGEQF

v_call: TRBV5-6
cdr3_aa: ASSLASGGETQY

v_call: TRBV7-2
cdr3_aa: ASGRAFGELF

v_call: TRBV7-9
cdr3_aa: ASSAPGRNTEAF

v_call: TRBV30
cdr3_aa: AWAGRRGASVGEQF

v_call: TRBV5-1
cdr3_aa: ASSEQGGAYNEQF